Listed here are 16 T cell receptor beta chains from one sample, sequenced in a study of blood T cell repertoires in COVID-19. The method was immunoSEQ multiplex PCR; TCRdb's version includes in-frame clones alone and lacks a portion of them. The sample lists more than 250,000 clones, around 90% seen once, with about 6% in the top ten. Sequenced: PBMCs or T cells enriched from blood (not recorded which). These receptors came from a woman in her forties who had recovered from COVID-19.

This clone was counted a few times. The chain recombines TRBV9 with TRBJ1-5; tentatively, D is TRBD1 (6 bases). This CDR3 is built from 17 residues. V was trimmed by 1 base and J by 4 bases, leaving 18 bases between them. In germline, CDR1 is SGDLS, CDR2 YYNGEE. The CDR3, as DNA: TGTGCCAGCAGCGTACCCTCGAGGGGGGAGGGGAATCAGCCCCAGCATTTT. This sequence encodes CASSVPSRGEGNQPQHF.

This chain connects TRBV7-2 to TRBJ2-1, with 7 bases matching TRBD2. The V gene's germline CDR1 is SGHTA and CDR2 FQGNSA. The CDR3 spans 16 residues. J lost 0 bases, V lost 5 bases, and 7 bases had no gene match. The CDR3 protein is CASSPGGGSSYNEQFF. CDR3 in DNA: TGTGCCAGCAGCCCCGGTGGCGGGAGCTCCTACAATGAGCAGTTCTTC.

The chain recombines TRBV2 with TRBJ2-5; 9 bases map to TRBD1. There are 14 residues in the CDR3. CDR1 and CDR2 from the germline V gene are SNHLY and FYNNEI. Trimming removed 6 bases from V and 3 bases from J; junction bases left unmatched: 5. CDR3 loop: CASRHRGHEETQYF. DNA for the CDR3: TGTGCCAGCAGGCACAGGGGGCACGAAGAGACCCAGTACTTC. Full variable domain (missing parts from reference TRBV2 and TRBJ2-5): EPEVTQTPSHQVTQMGQEVILRCVPISNHLYFYWYRQILGQKVEFLVSFYNNEISEKSEIFDDQFSVERPDGSNFTLKIRSTKLEDSAMYFCASRHRGHEETQYFGPGTRLLVL.

The chain uses TRBV6-2 or TRBV6-3 and TRBJ2-1; D is ambiguous. CDR3 length equals 15 residues. Germline lookup yields CDR1 MNHEY and CDR2 SVGEGT. V was trimmed by 2 bases and J by 0 bases, leaving 8 bases between them. The CDR3 sequence: CASSYASSSYNEQFF. The CDR3 region has the DNA TGTGCCAGCAGTTACGCATCTAGCTCCTACAATGAGCAGTTCTTC.

This clone was detected once. This chain links TRBV7-3 with TRBJ2-7; TRBD1 agrees at 8 bases. This CDR3 has 13 residues. The trim removed 4 bases at V and 7 bases at J, leaving 6 bases unmatched. Germline CDR1 reads SGHTA; CDR2 reads FQGTGA. CDR3: CASSSGTGGEQYF. CDR3 sequence (DNA): TGTGCCAGCAGCTCCGGGACAGGCGGTGAGCAGTACTTC.

This chain links TRBV6-5 with TRBJ1-5; the match to TRBD1 covers 7 bases. Germline CDR1 reads MNHEY; CDR2 reads SVGAGI. The CDR3 consists of 13 residues. The ends lost 6 bases at V and 10 bases at J; junction bases unmatched: 9. This CDR3 is CASSLERGRPQHF. The DNA of the CDR3 is TGTGCCAGCAGCCTGGAGAGGGGGCGCCCCCAGCATTTT.

This sequence joins TRBV29-1 and TRBJ1-1; TRBD1 aligns across 7 bases. The CDR3 totals 12 residues. The germline gives CDR1 SQVTM, CDR2 ANQGSEA. The CDR3: CRAGTEDTEAFF. CDR3 DNA sequence: TGCAGAGCCGGGACAGAGGACACTGAAGCTTTCTTT.

The rearrangement uses TRBV13 and TRBJ2-1, with D possibly matching TRBD1 (7 bases). The V end lost 1 base, the J end lost 7 bases, and 11 bases lay between the germline ends. Germline V gene sequence: CDR1 PRHDT, CDR2 FYEKMQ (reference sequence). The CDR3 spans 14 residues. CDR3 region: CASSLEGAGNEQFF. The CDR3 DNA reads TGTGCCAGCAGCTTAGAGGGGGCGGGGAATGAGCAGTTCTTC.

J is TRBJ2-3 and V is TRBV6-5, with 8 positions matching TRBD2. The CDR3 extends over 14 amino acids. Losses at the gene ends were 8 bases for V and 2 bases for J; bases not matched to a gene: 6. Germline CDR1 and CDR2: MNHEY and SVGAGI. The CDR3 nucleotides read TGTGCCAGCGGCCCGGGACTAGTCACAGATACGCAGTATTTT. It codes for CASGPGLVTDTQYF.

The chain combines TRBV29-1 with TRBJ2-3, with 14 bases fitting TRBD2. The CDR3 covers 16 residues. Germline V gene sequence: CDR1 SQVTM, CDR2 ANQGSEA. V gave up 6 bases and J gave up 3 bases; unmatched junction bases: 8. The CDR3 sequence is CSVSGLAGVGTDTQYF. The CDR3 region has the DNA TGCAGCGTGTCGGGACTAGCGGGAGTCGGGACAGATACGCAGTATTTT.

This clone has only one observation. J is TRBJ1-2 and V is TRBV11-2; D perhaps matches TRBD1 (6 bases). Germline V gene lookup returns CDR1 SGHAT and CDR2 FQNNGV. V was trimmed by 0 bases and J by 8 bases, leaving 10 bases between them. This CDR3 has 13 residues. CDR3 bases: TGTGCCAGCAGCTTAGAGGGGGCAGGCGGCTACACCTTC. This codes for CASSLEGAGGYTF.

The V and J genes are TRBV7-2 and TRBJ1-3; a weak D match, TRBD1 (6 bases). The CDR3 contains 17 residues. Deletions cut 2 bases from V and 2 bases from J, with 16 bases between. Germline V gene sequence: CDR1 SGHTA, CDR2 FQGNSA. The CDR3 sequence: CASSLRTTGTTGNTIYF. The CDR3 DNA reads TGTGCCAGCAGCTTAAGGACCACAGGGACCACTGGAAACACCATATATTTT.

The J gene is TRBJ2-3, the V gene TRBV15; TRBD2 is a possible D gene (6 bases). Germline loops: CDR1 LNHNV, CDR2 YYDKDF (reference sequence). There are 13 residues in the CDR3. V was pared by 9 bases and J by 1 base, with 11 bases between. The CDR3 region is CATKEGRTDTQYF. CDR3 nucleotide sequence: TGTGCCACTAAGGAGGGGCGCACAGATACGCAGTATTTT.

V usage is TRBV6-5 and J usage is TRBJ1-1; D possibly corresponds to TRBD1 (6 bases). V lost 5 bases to trimming and J lost 2 bases, with 9 bases between them. Germline CDR1 and CDR2: MNHEY and SVGAGI. This CDR3 has 13 amino acids. The CDR3 loop reads CASSRTVNTEAFF. The CDR3 region has the DNA TGTGCCAGCAGTAGGACAGTTAACACTGAAGCTTTCTTT.

This clone turned up a few times. The chain couples TRBV6-2 or TRBV6-3 to TRBJ2-7, with a weak D call TRBD2 (6 bases). Trimming removed 2 bases at V and 7 bases at J, with 30 bases between. The CDR3 is made up of 19 amino acids. The germline gives CDR1 MNHEY, CDR2 SVGEGT. CDR3 loop: CASSYLHPSSGLETGEQYF. CDR3 nucleotides: TGTGCCAGCAGTTACCTACACCCTTCCTCGGGACTTGAGACGGGGGAGCAGTACTTC.

This chain uses TRBV18 with TRBJ2-7; 8 positions match TRBD1. Germline V gene data show CDR1 as KGHSH and CDR2 as LQKENI. This CDR3 is 15 amino acids long. Trimming removed 2 bases from V and 7 bases from J; junction bases left unmatched: 10. This CDR3 is CASSPISQGAGEQYF. CDR3 coding DNA: TGTGCCAGCTCACCAATTTCGCAGGGGGCGGGGGAGCAGTACTTC. Full variable domain (outside the CDR3, taken from reference TRBV18 and TRBJ2-7): NAGVMQNPRHLVRRRGQEARLRCSPMKGHSHVYWYRQLPEEGLKFMVYLQKENIIDESGMPKERFSAEFPKEGPSILRIQQVVRGDSAAYFCASSPISQGAGEQYFGPGTRLTVT.